Included here is one TCR beta chain sequence, with context. The CDR3 loop spans 16 amino acids. Germline assignment: CDR1 MNHNY and CDR2 SVGAGI (reference sequence). The germline V and J ends were trimmed by 1 base and 3 bases, with 15 bases remaining between them. 13 Jbeta primers and 60 Vbeta primers were used for the PCR. Clones were read by immunoSEQ multiplex PCR, and TCRdb kept only the in-frame ones, dropping some. The repertoire includes approximately 200,000 clones, about 80% of them detected once, and 4% to 4.5% sits in the top ten. This sample was taken from a study of cytomegalovirus exposure and HLA in healthy donors.

V usage is TRBV6-6 and J usage is TRBJ2-5, with D perhaps matching TRBD2 (5 bases). This TCR was recovered from a woman in her twenties or thirties in good health and CMV-seropositive. Material for sequencing was PBMCs. The CDR3 bases are TGTGCCAGCAGTTACTATCCTCCGGACGGGAAAGAGACCCAGTACTTC. Its protein product is CASSYYPPDGKETQYF.